A selection of T cell receptor beta chains follows, all from one sample in a study of T cell repertoires and HLA-DP antigens. Libraries were prepared by immunoSEQ multiplex PCR; TCRdb keeps only in-frame clonotypes and omits some of them. This table holds roughly 1,900 clones, around 84% found once. Material: CD137- CD4+ T cells from cultured PBMCs. The origin of the receptors is a woman between 18 and 30 years old in good health and CMV-seronegative. The CDR3 runs from the conserved cysteine through the conserved F or W. The order of the fields is CDR3 length, J gene, V gene, CDR3 protein.

cdr3_length: 15
j_call: TRBJ2-5
v_call: TRBV19
cdr3_aa: CASSPIRQGRETQYF

cdr3_length: 16
j_call: TRBJ1-5
v_call: TRBV10-3
cdr3_aa: CAISDPNPDSNQPQHF

cdr3_length: 12
j_call: TRBJ1-1
v_call: TRBV10-3
cdr3_aa: CAISAVSGEAFF

cdr3_length: 14
j_call: TRBJ2-5
v_call: TRBV4-1
cdr3_aa: CASSQVGVRETQYF

cdr3_length: 13
j_call: TRBJ2-7
v_call: TRBV30
cdr3_aa: CAWSGTRIYEQYF

cdr3_length: 11
j_call: TRBJ1-3
v_call: TRBV20-1
cdr3_aa: CSANQGGYGHF

cdr3_length: 17
j_call: TRBJ1-5
v_call: TRBV2
cdr3_aa: CASSENKGRYGNQPQHF

cdr3_length: 19
j_call: TRBJ2-1
v_call: TRBV11-2
cdr3_aa: CASSLGKKLAGVSYNEQFF

cdr3_length: 17
j_call: TRBJ2-1
v_call: TRBV5-1
cdr3_aa: CASSLAVGLSLYNEQFF

cdr3_length: 16
j_call: TRBJ2-1
v_call: TRBV28
cdr3_aa: CASSTKTSGSYNEQFF

cdr3_length: 15
j_call: TRBJ2-1
v_call: TRBV27
cdr3_aa: CASSSTSLSYNEQFF

cdr3_length: 16
j_call: TRBJ2-7
v_call: TRBV4-1
cdr3_aa: CASSQGPGTGAYEQYF

cdr3_length: 18
j_call: TRBJ1-1
v_call: TRBV11-2
cdr3_aa: CASSSRNRGGALNTEAFF

cdr3_length: 15
j_call: TRBJ1-5
v_call: TRBV7-2
cdr3_aa: CASSLGQGAGQPQHF

cdr3_length: 15
j_call: TRBJ2-1
v_call: TRBV5-1
cdr3_aa: CASRNPAGKVAEQFF

cdr3_length: 14
j_call: TRBJ1-2
v_call: TRBV10-3
cdr3_aa: CAISSQGSNYGYTF

cdr3_length: 17
j_call: TRBJ2-3
v_call: TRBV11-2
cdr3_aa: CASSRLPSGGAVGTQYF

cdr3_length: 15
j_call: TRBJ2-6
v_call: TRBV7-3
cdr3_aa: CASSRDPRGANVLTF

cdr3_length: 15
j_call: TRBJ2-3
v_call: TRBV11-1
cdr3_aa: CASSLHSGGTDTQYF

cdr3_length: 15
j_call: TRBJ1-2
v_call: TRBV2
cdr3_aa: CASSESSYRDYGYTF

cdr3_length: 12
j_call: TRBJ1-6
v_call: TRBV6-1
cdr3_aa: CASRTGNSPLHF

cdr3_length: 15
j_call: TRBJ2-7
v_call: TRBV28
cdr3_aa: CASSSPGTGNHEQYF

cdr3_length: 14
j_call: TRBJ2-2
v_call: TRBV5-1
cdr3_aa: CASSWDRTTGELFF

cdr3_length: 15
j_call: TRBJ2-1
v_call: TRBV7-2
cdr3_aa: CASRRGTSGSGEQFF

cdr3_length: 14
j_call: TRBJ1-2
v_call: TRBV28
cdr3_aa: CASSTSVGNYGYTF

cdr3_length: 15
j_call: TRBJ1-3
v_call: TRBV11-3
cdr3_aa: CASSLSQGGGNTIYF

cdr3_length: 14
j_call: TRBJ1-1
v_call: TRBV28
cdr3_aa: CASSLGGLNTEAFF

cdr3_length: 16
j_call: TRBJ2-1
v_call: TRBV2
cdr3_aa: CASSEDFTSSYNEQFF

cdr3_length: 15
j_call: TRBJ2-1
v_call: TRBV28
cdr3_aa: CASRQSGGPFHEQFF

cdr3_length: 13
j_call: TRBJ1-4
v_call: TRBV6-8
cdr3_aa: CASFRGRTEKLFF

cdr3_length: 18
j_call: TRBJ2-3
v_call: TRBV27
cdr3_aa: CASSPRHRLAGYTDTQYF

cdr3_length: 14
j_call: TRBJ1-5
v_call: TRBV10-2
cdr3_aa: CASSSGQANQPQHF

cdr3_length: 12
j_call: TRBJ1-1
v_call: TRBV2
cdr3_aa: CASRGSNTEAFF